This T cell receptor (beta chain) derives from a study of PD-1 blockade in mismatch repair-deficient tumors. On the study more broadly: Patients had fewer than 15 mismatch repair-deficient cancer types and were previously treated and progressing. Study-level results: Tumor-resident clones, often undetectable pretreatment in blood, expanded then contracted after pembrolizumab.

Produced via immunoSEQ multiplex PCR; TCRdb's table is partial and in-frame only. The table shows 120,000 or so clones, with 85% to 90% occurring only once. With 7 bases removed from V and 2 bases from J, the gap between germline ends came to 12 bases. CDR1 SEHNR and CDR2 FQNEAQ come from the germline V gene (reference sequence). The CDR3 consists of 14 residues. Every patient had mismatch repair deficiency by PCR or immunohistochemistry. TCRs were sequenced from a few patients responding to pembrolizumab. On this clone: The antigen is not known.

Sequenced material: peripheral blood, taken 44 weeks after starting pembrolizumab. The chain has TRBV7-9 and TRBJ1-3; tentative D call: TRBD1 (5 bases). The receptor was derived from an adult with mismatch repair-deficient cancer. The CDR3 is CASTYGGAGNTIYF. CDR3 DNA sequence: TGTGCCAGCACTTACGGGGGGGCTGGAAACACCATATATTTT.